The TCR beta chain under discussion was sequenced for a study of human T cells and chemical hapten exposure. In the study overall: After 6 days, upper back 0.01% DPC patch tests were scored. Variation in per-sample TCR yields came mainly from small pooled library volume differences. General observations from the study: With DPC sensitization, TCRs exceeding 1 in 1000 frequency showed no change. Relative to control repertoires, expanded TCRs gave rise to significantly more large CDR3 similarity clusters.

Stated time point: patch test 1, 2 weeks after DPC sensitization. Treatment meaning: therapeutic diphenylcyclopropenone sensitization with weekly scalp DPC. TCRdb recomputed calls from the RACE reads with MiXCR, one row per CDR3 protein. The sample lists tens of thousands of distinct CDR3 sequences; around 10% were seen once. In the case of this clonotype: Its antigen is as yet unknown. A much larger clone sits a single nucleotide away, making a read error possible.

Trimming left V 4 bases short and J 4 bases short, with 10 bases between. The CDR3 contains 13 residues. Germline assignment: CDR1 SGHVS and CDR2 FQNEAQ. Sample: whole blood, taken in connection with sensitization to the hapten diphenylcyclopropenone (DPC). The chain combines TRBV7-8 with TRBJ1-1; no firm D call. The clonotype was recovered from a woman in her thirties or forties with alopecia areata. Some clones in this sample may be carry-over from other donors' samples. The DNA for the CDR3 is TGTGCCAGCAGCTCCCGGGGTTTCACTGAAGCTTTCTTT. Amino acid sequence: CASSSRGFTEAFF.